What follows describes a single TCR beta chain. Its antigen is as yet unknown. This entry is derived from a study of radiotherapy plus CTLA-4 blockade in lung cancer. Background on the study: Objective responses were observed in approximately 20% of patients, and disease control was achieved by about 30%.

Overall study results and limits: Blood-borne expansion of tumor-derived TCR clones followed radiotherapy plus ipilimumab. Early clone dynamics of blood T cells, plus interferon-beta, reportedly predicted response best.

TCRdb keeps only in-frame clones here, not all; method: immunoSEQ multiplex PCR. The table shows 85,000 to 90,000 clones, with approximately 86% occurring only once. Ipilimumab CTLA-4 blockade and focal radiation were given to patients with chemo-refractory metastatic non-small-cell lung cancer. This clonotype was sampled from a human donor with non-small cell lung cancer that progressed on radiotherapy plus ipilimumab. The material was peripheral blood, obtained from a patient treated with radiotherapy plus ipilimumab.

The CDR3 protein is CSVLGSQETQYF. In nucleotides, the CDR3 is TGCAGCGTGCTAGGGTCCCAAGAGACCCAGTACTTC. This chain links TRBV29-1 with TRBJ2-5, with D uncertain. The V gene's germline CDR1 is SQVTM and CDR2 ANQGSEA. V lost 6 bases to trimming and J lost 1 base, with 9 bases between them. CDR3 size: 12 residues.